One sample yielded the 11 T cell receptor beta chains listed below, sequenced in a study of blood T cell repertoires in COVID-19. Libraries were prepared by immunoSEQ multiplex PCR; TCRdb keeps only in-frame clonotypes and omits some of them. The data show some 490,000 clones, about 88% seen once. Sequencing was performed on PBMCs or T cells enriched from blood (not recorded which). Receptor source: an older woman who had recovered from COVID-19.

V usage is TRBV6-6 and J usage is TRBJ1-2; D is possibly TRBD1 (6 bases). Trimming cost V 8 bases and J 7 bases, with 17 bases left between them. CDR1 is MNHNY and CDR2 is SVGAGI in the germline V gene (reference sequence). This CDR3 comprises 13 residues. CDR3 coding DNA: TGTGCCAGCCTGACGGGGGGGCGGCGTGGCTACACCTTC. Encoded protein: CASLTGGRRGYTF.

The V gene is TRBV6-6, the J gene TRBJ1-3, with D possibly TRBD1 on 6 matching bases. This CDR3 has 17 amino acids. V dropped 5 bases and J dropped 0 bases, with 17 bases sitting between them. Germline V gene lookup returns CDR1 MNHNY and CDR2 SVGAGI (reference sequence). The CDR3 region is CASSPGTPYYSGNTIYF. The CDR3 nucleotides are TGTGCCAGCAGTCCCGGGACACCTTATTACTCTGGAAACACCATATATTTT.

This chain uses TRBV3-1 (or the pseudogene TRBV3-2) with TRBJ1-5, with D maybe TRBD1 (6 bases). The CDR3 runs to 16 residues. The V end lost 4 bases, the J end lost 2 bases, and 15 bases lay between the germline ends. Germline lookup yields CDR1 LGHDT and CDR2 YNNKEL (reference sequence). The DNA for the CDR3 is TGTGCCAGCAGCCTGGGGGGGGGCGCGGGCAATCAGCCCCAGCATTTT. Protein sequence: CASSLGGGAGNQPQHF.

The V and J genes are TRBV20-1 and TRBJ1-1; no definite D call. The V gene lost 6 bases and the J gene lost 5 bases, with 10 bases spanning the gap. The CDR3 length is 11 residues. Germline CDR1 and CDR2: DFQATT and SNEGSKA (reference sequence). CDR3 amino acids: CSAKQYTEAFF. The CDR3, as DNA: TGCAGTGCCAAACAGTATACTGAAGCTTTCTTT.

V gene TRBV12-3 or TRBV12-4 combines with J gene TRBJ2-4; 10 bases are shared with TRBD1. Trimming took 7 bases from V and 7 from J; bases not matched to a gene: 4. This CDR3 region has 13 residues. The CDR3 region is CASTLGQGNIQYF. CDR3 DNA: TGTGCCAGCACCCTGGGACAGGGGAACATTCAGTACTTC.

V gene TRBV10-2 combines with J gene TRBJ1-1; D not certain. The V and J ends lost 6 bases and 1 base respectively, with 12 bases between them. The germline V gene encodes CDR1 WSHSY and CDR2 SAAADI. This CDR3 has 14 residues. CDR3 nucleotide sequence: TGCGCCAGCAGCCAGAATTCAAGGAACACTGAAGCTTTCTTT. Translated, it gives CASSQNSRNTEAFF.

A single count supports this clone. This chain links TRBV21-1 with TRBJ1-1. TRBV21-1 is a recognized pseudogene. The CDR3 has 16 residues. The CDR3 region has the DNA TGTGCCAGCAGCAAAGAGGGGCGGGACCGGAACACTGAAGCTTTCTTT. Encoded protein: CASSKEGRDRNTEAFF.

The rearrangement joins TRBV6-1 to TRBJ1-4; D unclear. The V end lost 2 bases, the J end lost 8 bases, and 15 bases lay between the germline ends. Germline CDR1 MNHNS, CDR2 SASEGT. The CDR3 loop spans 15 amino acids. CDR3 nucleotide sequence: TGTGCCAGCAGTGAAAAAGGATTGCCAGGAGAAAAACTGTTTTTT. Protein: CASSEKGLPGEKLFF.

V is TRBV5-1 and J is TRBJ2-2; the D is unclear. Germline CDR1 reads SGHRS; CDR2 reads YFSETQ. Trimming pared 4 bases from V and 7 bases from J, leaving 17 bases between. The CDR3 consists of 15 residues. The CDR3 DNA reads TGCGCCAGCAGCAGTAGCCCCTTGAAGGACGGGGAGCTGTTTTTT. This encodes CASSSSPLKDGELFF.

The chain recombines TRBV29-1 with TRBJ2-3; 7 bases are shared with TRBD1. Per germline, CDR1 SQVTM and CDR2 ANQGSEA. V was pared by 4 bases and J by 6 bases, with 7 bases of the junction left unmatched. This CDR3 comprises 13 residues. The CDR3 protein is CSVVHRGEDTQYF. DNA for the CDR3: TGCAGCGTTGTCCACAGGGGTGAGGATACGCAGTATTTT.

The chain has TRBV6-6 and TRBJ1-1, with D perhaps TRBD1 (6 bases). Germline V lookup: CDR1 MNHNY, CDR2 SVGAGI (reference sequence). The V and J ends lost 7 bases and 12 bases respectively, with 21 bases between them. This CDR3 contains 13 residues. CDR3 DNA sequence: TGTGCCAGCACCCTAATCCGGGACAAAGGGTCTTTCTTT. It yields the protein CASTLIRDKGSFF.